The 13 T cell receptor beta chains presented below share a single source sample, sequenced in a study of T cells in Graves' hyperthyroidism and ophthalmopathy. It was RNA transcripts that yielded the amplified TCR beta CDR3 regions. The HTBI primer set was used in a first-round RT-PCR of the TCR CDR3. MiXCR, run by TCRdb on the multiplex PCR reads, gives a single entry per CDR3 protein. The sample contains hundreds of thousands of distinct CDR3 sequences, nearly 20% of which appear only once. Sequencing used blood. The receptor set was obtained from a man between 35 and 55 years old with Graves' ophthalmopathy.

V usage is TRBV20-1 and J usage is TRBJ2-5; 9 nucleotides agree with TRBD2. The length of the CDR3 is 14 residues. Germline CDR1 is DFQATT and CDR2 is SNEGSKA (reference sequence). V lost 1 base and J lost 6; bases outside the gene matches: 6. CDR3 sequence reads: CSARASGVGKTQYF. CDR3 nucleotides: TGCAGTGCTAGAGCTAGCGGGGTGGGGAAGACCCAGTACTTC.

This clonotype came up many times. This chain connects TRBV6-2 or TRBV6-3 to TRBJ2-5, with no clear D. V lost 0 bases to trimming and J lost 4 bases, with 9 bases between them. CDR3 length equals 14 residues. The germline V gene encodes CDR1 MNHEY and CDR2 SVGEGT. The chain's CDR3 is CASSYSRQAETQYF. CDR3 sequence (DNA): TGTGCCAGCAGTTACTCGCGCCAGGCAGAGACCCAGTACTTC.

About this clonotype itself: A much larger clonotype is one base distant, so this may be a read error. This chain joins TRBV5-1 and TRBJ2-1; 9 positions match TRBD2. Per the germline V gene, CDR1 is SGHRS and CDR2 is YFSETQ. J gave up 9 bases and V 4 bases, and 14 bases lay outside the gene matches. The CDR3 loop spans 16 amino acids. The CDR3 DNA reads as TGCGCCAGCAGCCATTCAGCTAGCGGGGCGAGCGTTGAGCAGTTCTTC. Translated, it gives CASSHSASGASVEQFF.

The CDR3 bases are TGCGCCAGCAGCTTGGCCACTAGCGGGGGGACCTGGGGTGAGCAGTTCTTC. Its protein is CASSLATSGGTWGEQFF. The V gene is TRBV5-1, the J gene TRBJ2-1; 12 nucleotides align to TRBD2. The CDR3 loop spans 17 amino acids. The ends lost 0 bases at V and 9 bases at J; junction bases unmatched: 10. Germline V gene sequence: CDR1 SGHRS, CDR2 YFSETQ. The full variable domain, its missing parts supplied by reference TRBV5-1 and TRBJ2-1, is KAGVTQTPRYLIKTRGQQVTLSCSPISGHRSVSWYQQTPGQGLQFLFEYFSETQRNKGNFPGRFSGRQFSNSRSEMNVSTLELGDSALYLCASSLATSGGTWGEQFFGPGTRLTVL.

As concerns this clonotype: Just one base apart from a much larger clone, this may be a read error. J is TRBJ2-1 and V is TRBV3-1, with D tentatively TRBD2 (5 bases). Trimming stripped 3 bases from V and 5 bases from J, with 17 bases between. The CDR3 totals 16 residues. Germline V gene lookup returns CDR1 LGHDT and CDR2 YNNKEL (reference sequence). The CDR3 DNA reads as TGTGCCAGCAGCCACTACCCCGAGGGAGCCCACAATGAGCAGTTCTTC. Amino acids: CASSHYPEGAHNEQFF.

As to this clonotype: Since a much larger clone is just one base distant, this may be a read error. The chain uses TRBV20-1 and TRBJ1-2, with 7 bases fitting TRBD1. Germline V lookup: CDR1 DFQATT, CDR2 SNEGSKA (reference sequence). This CDR3 has 15 amino acids. CDR3 coding DNA: TGCGGTGCTAGAGACCAGGGGGGAGCCCACTATGGCTACACCTTC. This translates into CGARDQGGAHYGYTF.

This clonotype showed up many times. The chain uses TRBV6-2 or TRBV6-3 and TRBJ1-2, with a tentative D call TRBD1 (5 bases). Trimming removed 7 bases from V and 4 bases from J, with 13 bases in between. Germline CDR1 reads MNHEY; CDR2 reads SVGEGT. The length of the CDR3 is 13 residues. CDR3 loop: CASTDRGSYGYTF. The CDR3 nucleotides read TGTGCCAGCACCGATCGGGGCTCCTATGGCTACACCTTC.

This clonotype was observed once. This may be a read error: a much more frequent sequence differs by one nucleotide. V and J are TRBV6-9 and TRBJ2-7; D is unresolved. Looked up from germline, CDR1 is MNHGY and CDR2 is SVAAGI. V lost 3 bases, J lost 9 bases, and 15 bases lay in between. The CDR3 contains 13 residues. CDR3 nucleotides: TGTGCCAGCAGTTACGGATCAGGTCTTGGGCAGTACTTC. This gives the protein CASSYGSGLGQYF.

The V call is TRBV7-8, the J call TRBJ1-2; 7 positions match TRBD1. The germline V gene encodes CDR1 SGHVS and CDR2 FQNEAQ. With V trimmed by 2 bases and J by 7 bases, 10 bases remained unmatched. This CDR3 spans 15 amino acids. CDR3 DNA sequence: TGTGCCAGCAGCTTAAGGACAGGCTCGGCGAGTGGCTACACCTTC. Amino acid sequence: CASSLRTGSASGYTF.

This clonotype has a handful of counts. The CDR3 coding sequence is TGCAGCGTAGAGAGCGGGACAGGGGGCTACGAGCAGTACTTC. Translated: CSVESGTGGYEQYF. This chain connects TRBV29-1 to TRBJ2-7; 11 bases are shared with TRBD1. Germline CDR1 reads SQVTM; CDR2 reads ANQGSEA. The CDR3 consists of 14 residues. After removal of 6 bases from V and 3 bases from J, the junction contained 7 bases not matched to a gene.

This chain uses TRBV6-5 with TRBJ2-7, with unresolved D. This CDR3 region has 14 residues. From germline, CDR1 is MNHEY and CDR2 SVGAGI. V lost 4 bases and J lost 6, with 16 bases in between. The DNA of the CDR3 is TGTGCCAGCAGTTGGACGACCCTAGGTGGCGAGCAGTACTTC. Amino acids: CASSWTTLGGEQYF.

This clonotype was recorded a few times. This chain links TRBV5-1 with TRBJ2-3; tentatively, D is TRBD2 (5 bases). CDR3 length equals 13 residues. Germline CDR1 is SGHRS and CDR2 is YFSETQ. The ends were cut back, 3 bases at V and 7 bases at J, with 12 bases in the middle. The DNA for the CDR3 is TGCGCCAGCAGCTCCAACCAGCGGAATACGCAGTATTTT. Protein product: CASSSNQRNTQYF.

V is TRBV29-1 and J is TRBJ2-5; TRBD2 is a possible D gene (7 bases). CDR1 is SQVTM, CDR2 ANQGSEA, per germline. The V end was cut by 6 bases, the J end by 4 bases, with 12 bases between. The CDR3 spans 12 residues. Here the CDR3 reads CSVGRGAETQYF. The CDR3 DNA reads as TGCAGCGTGGGACGGGGGGCAGAGACCCAGTACTTC.